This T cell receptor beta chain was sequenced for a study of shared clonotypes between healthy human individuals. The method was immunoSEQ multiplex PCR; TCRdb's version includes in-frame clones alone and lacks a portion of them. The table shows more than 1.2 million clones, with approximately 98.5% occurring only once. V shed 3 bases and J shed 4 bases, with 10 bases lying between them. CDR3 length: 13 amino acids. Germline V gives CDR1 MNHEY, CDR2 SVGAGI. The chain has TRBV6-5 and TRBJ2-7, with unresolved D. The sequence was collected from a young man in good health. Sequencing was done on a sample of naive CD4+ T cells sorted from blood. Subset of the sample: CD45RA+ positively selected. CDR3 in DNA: TGTGCCAGCAGTTATGGGAAAACATACGAGCAGTACTTC. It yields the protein CASSYGKTYEQYF.